These 22 T cell receptor beta chains were all obtained from the same sample, sequenced in a study of T cells in tuberculosis. This table comes from immunoSEQ multiplex PCR, and its TCRdb copy is limited to in-frame clones, with some not included. The sample consists of roughly 35,000 clones, 80% to 95% of them appearing once. Sequenced: PBMCs. These receptors originate from a donor aged 5 to 30 with latent tuberculosis or without tuberculosis infection.

The chain has TRBV19 and TRBJ2-4; 7 bases fit TRBD1. Trimming took 6 bases from V and 8 from J; bases not matched to a gene: 10. In germline, CDR1 is LNHDA, CDR2 SQIVND (reference sequence). The CDR3 runs 14 residues. CDR3 sequence (DNA): TGTGCCAGTAGCCAACAGGGGACGGTTGACATTCAGTACTTC. Residues: CASSQQGTVDIQYF.

The rearrangement uses TRBV7-2 and TRBJ2-1, with D tentatively TRBD1 (7 bases). The CDR3 is made up of 16 amino acids. Trimming removed 4 bases at V and 9 bases at J, with 22 bases between. Germline V gene sequence: CDR1 SGHTA, CDR2 FQGNSA. CDR3 sequence reads: CASSSTGAGGWGEQFF. In DNA form, the CDR3 reads TGTGCCAGCAGCTCCACAGGGGCCGGGGGATGGGGTGAGCAGTTCTTC.

This rearrangement joins TRBV14 to TRBJ1-1, with D possibly matching TRBD1 (6 bases). This CDR3 spans 19 amino acids. The germline V and J ends were trimmed by 4 bases and 1 base, with 25 bases remaining between them. Germline CDR1 reads SGHDN; CDR2 reads FVKESK. The CDR3 nucleotides are TGTGCCAGCAGCCCAACAGTGGGATGGCAGGGGAGTAGGAACACTGAAGCTTTCTTT. Residues: CASSPTVGWQGSRNTEAFF.

This clone was seen only once. The chain recombines TRBV28 with TRBJ1-1; TRBD1 might be the D (5 bases). V lost 2 bases to trimming and J lost 4 bases, with 8 bases between them. The CDR3 extends over 13 amino acids. Germline V gene lookup returns CDR1 MDHEN and CDR2 SYDVKM. The CDR3 reads CASSLGAGTEAFF. The CDR3 DNA is TGTGCCAGCAGTTTAGGGGCAGGCACTGAAGCTTTCTTT.

This rearrangement joins TRBV7-9 to TRBJ2-6; perhaps TRBD1 as D (6 bases). CDR1 and CDR2 (germline): SEHNR, FQNEAQ (reference sequence). Trimming cost V 6 bases and J 0 bases, with 18 bases left between them. This CDR3 comprises 18 residues. Here the CDR3 DNA reads TGTGCCAGCAGATACAAATCGACAGGCGTCTCTGGGGCCAACGTCCTGACTTTC. This gives the protein CASRYKSTGVSGANVLTF.

V gene TRBV29-1 combines with J gene TRBJ2-7, with TRBD2 matching 7 bases. Germline V lookup: CDR1 SQVTM, CDR2 ANQGSEA. The J segment lost 3 bases and the V segment lost 6 bases, leaving 14 bases of the junction unmatched. CDR3 length: 15 amino acids. The CDR3 loop is CSVYTRRDYDYEQYF. In nucleotides, the CDR3 is TGCAGCGTCTACACCAGACGGGACTACGACTACGAGCAGTACTTC.

Written as DNA, the CDR3 is TGCGCCAGCAGCAGTAGTACCCAAGAGACCCAGTACTTC. It specifies CASSSSTQETQYF. This chain joins TRBV5-1 and TRBJ2-5; no definite D call. This CDR3 has 13 residues. Per germline, CDR1 SGHRS and CDR2 YFSETQ. With 4 bases removed from V and 1 base from J, the gap between germline ends came to 8 bases.

This clone was counted a single time. The CDR3 sequence is CASSRDRVGPQYF. CDR3 in DNA: TGTGCCAGCAGCCGGGACAGGGTTGGTCCGCAGTATTTT. This sequence joins TRBV7-8 and TRBJ2-3, with 9 bases matching TRBD1. Looked up from germline, CDR1 is SGHVS and CDR2 is FQNEAQ. V lost 5 bases to trimming and J lost 10 bases; unmatched junction nucleotides: 7. The CDR3 consists of 13 residues.

V gene TRBV5-6 combines with J gene TRBJ2-5, with D possibly matching TRBD2 (5 bases). Germline values: CDR1 SGHDT, CDR2 YYEEEE. There are 14 residues in the CDR3. Trimming took 4 bases from V and 4 from J, leaving 14 bases between them. The CDR3 DNA follows: TGTGCCAGCAGCCGCGCTGGGAGTCGAGAGACCCAGTACTTC. Translation gives CASSRAGSRETQYF. Full variable domain (remainder filled in from reference TRBV5-6 and TRBJ2-5): DAGVTQSPTHLIKTRGQQVTLRCSPKSGHDTVSWYQQALGQGPQFIFQYYEEEERQRGNFPDRFSGHQFPNYSSELNVNALLLGDSALYLCASSRAGSRETQYFGPGTRLLVL.

The chain couples TRBV4-3 to TRBJ1-5; D unclear. Germline CDR1 and CDR2: LGHNA and YSLEER. V lost 1 base and J 6 bases, leaving 7 bases between the germline ends. The CDR3 has 13 amino acids. The CDR3, as DNA: TGCGCCAGCAGCCAAGGGACTCTTCAGCCCCAGCATTTT. It encodes CASSQGTLQPQHF.

The gene calls are TRBV4-2 and TRBJ1-4, with 7 bases that match TRBD1. Germline V gene lookup returns CDR1 LGHNA and CDR2 YNFKEQ. This CDR3 spans 15 amino acids. With V trimmed by 0 bases and J by 7 bases, 5 bases remained unmatched. CDR3 DNA: TGTGCCAGCAGCCAAGACCGGCAGGGGGGTGAAAAACTGTTTTTT. Protein product: CASSQDRQGGEKLFF.

CDR3 nucleotide sequence: TGTGCCAGCAGTTCCCCCGGAACAGGGGGTGTTGGCTACACCTTC. Its protein product is CASSSPGTGGVGYTF. V and J are TRBV6-5 and TRBJ1-2, with TRBD1 matching 8 bases. The V gene's germline CDR1 is MNHEY and CDR2 SVGAGI. The trim removed 4 bases at V and 7 bases at J, leaving 11 bases unmatched. The CDR3 covers 15 residues.

The V gene is TRBV5-5, the J gene TRBJ1-1; unclear D gene. Trimming cost V 3 bases and J 8 bases, with 29 bases left between them. This CDR3 has 18 residues. Per germline, CDR1 SGHKS and CDR2 YYEKEE (reference sequence). The CDR3 loop is CASSYQVPATLTRSEAFF. The CDR3 DNA follows: TGTGCCAGCAGCTACCAGGTCCCCGCGACCCTCACCCGGTCCGAAGCTTTCTTT.

The V and J genes are TRBV28 and TRBJ1-3; TRBD1 is a possible D gene (5 bases). This CDR3 region has 14 residues. Trimming cost V 9 bases and J 5 bases, with 17 bases left between them. Germline loops: CDR1 MDHEN, CDR2 SYDVKM. The CDR3 DNA sequence: TGTGCCAGTACAGGTGGCAGGGCGAGAAACACCATATATTTT. Its protein is CASTGGRARNTIYF.

This chain joins TRBV15 and TRBJ1-1; D is perhaps TRBD1 (5 bases). This CDR3 comprises 18 residues. Trimming took off 0 bases at V and 4 bases at J, with 21 bases between the two ends. Germline V gene data show CDR1 as LNHNV and CDR2 as YYDKDF (reference sequence). The CDR3 bases are TGTGCCACCAGCAGAGATCGGGGTGAGAGGGGAGGAGGCACTGAAGCTTTCTTT. Protein sequence: CATSRDRGERGGGTEAFF. Full variable domain (rest looked up from reference TRBV15 and TRBJ1-1): DAMVIQNPRYQVTQFGKPVTLSCSQTLNHNVMYWYQQKSSQAPKLLFHYYDKDFNNEADTPDNFQSRRPNTSFCFLDIRSPGLGDTAMYLCATSRDRGERGGGTEAFFGQGTRLTVV.

V is TRBV19 and J is TRBJ2-1, with a possible D match to TRBD2 (6 bases). In germline, CDR1 is LNHDA, CDR2 SQIVND (reference sequence). V dropped 2 bases and J dropped 7 bases, with 9 bases sitting between them. CDR3 length: 13 amino acids. Here the CDR3 DNA reads TGTGCCAGTAGTATATGGGGGGTGAATGAGCAGTTCTTC. Translated: CASSIWGVNEQFF.

This clone was found once. The genes are TRBV7-9 and TRBJ2-2; D unresolved. Germline assignment: CDR1 SEHNR and CDR2 FQNEAQ (reference sequence). V gave up 4 bases and J gave up 3 bases, with 12 bases separating them. The CDR3 spans 15 residues. The CDR3 nucleotides read TGTGCCAGCAGCTCAGATAGCCGATACACCGGGGAGCTGTTTTTT. The encoded protein is CASSSDSRYTGELFF. The full variable domain, in which reference TRBV7-9 and TRBJ2-2 provide the parts outside the CDR3, is DTGVSQNPRHKITKRGQNVTFRCDPISEHNRLYWYRQTLGQGPEFLTYFQNEAQLEKSRLLSDRFSAERPKGSFSTLEIQRTEQGDSAMYLCASSSDSRYTGELFFGEGSRLTVL.

The V and J genes are TRBV11-3 and TRBJ2-7; D is perhaps TRBD2 (5 bases). The V end lost 1 base, the J end lost 6 bases, and 7 bases lay between the germline ends. This CDR3 has 12 amino acids. Germline CDR1 reads SGHNT; CDR2 reads YENEEA. The CDR3: CASSLARGEQYF. CDR3 DNA sequence: TGTGCCAGCAGCTTAGCTCGGGGCGAGCAGTACTTC.

V usage is TRBV5-4 and J usage is TRBJ2-2; TRBD2 matches at 16 bases. The V and J ends lost 5 bases and 0 bases, in that order; junction bases with no gene match: 4. The CDR3 contains 18 residues. CDR1 and CDR2 (germline): SGHNT, YYREEE (reference sequence). CDR3 protein: CASRHGTSGRANTGELFF. The CDR3 DNA follows: TGTGCCAGCAGACACGGGACTAGCGGGAGGGCGAACACCGGGGAGCTGTTTTTT.

Only a few counts were recorded for this clone. This chain connects TRBV10-3 to TRBJ2-6, with D maybe TRBD2 (6 bases). The CDR3 is 18 residues long. With 3 bases removed from V and 0 bases from J, the gap between germline ends came to 15 bases. Germline loops: CDR1 ENHRY, CDR2 SYGVKD. The CDR3 sequence is CAISDWGVVVSGANVLTF. DNA for the CDR3: TGTGCCATCAGTGACTGGGGGGTGGTAGTCTCTGGGGCCAACGTCCTGACTTTC.

The V gene is TRBV10-2, the J gene TRBJ2-3; D is uncertain. Trimming stripped 6 bases from V and 0 bases from J, with 10 bases between. Per germline, CDR1 WSHSY and CDR2 SAAADI. The CDR3 covers 14 residues. The CDR3 nucleotides are TGCGCCAGCAGCAGGCGAACTAGCACAGATACGCAGTATTTT. It is translated as CASSRRTSTDTQYF.

The chain is built from TRBV7-2 and TRBJ2-7; 10 positions match TRBD2. The V gene end was trimmed by 3 bases and the J gene end by 4 bases; junction bases not matched to a gene: 6. The CDR3 is 15 amino acids. Germline CDR1 SGHTA, CDR2 FQGNSA. The CDR3 region has the DNA TGTGCCAGCAGCTTTAGCGGGGGGCTTTATTACGAGCAGTACTTC. Protein sequence: CASSFSGGLYYEQYF.